This T cell receptor beta chain is from a study of T-cell reconstitution after alpha-beta-depleted transplantation in children. About this clonotype: Its antigen is not identified.

It was with unique molecular identifiers that the TCRbeta library was prepared. From the PCR reads, TCRdb called clonotypes with MiXCR, one entry per CDR3 protein. The table has 75,000 to 90,000 distinct CDR3 sequences, roughly an eighth seen once. Germline lookup yields CDR1 LGHNA and CDR2 YNFKEQ. This CDR3 spans 13 amino acids. The germline V and J ends were trimmed by 0 bases and 9 bases, with 11 bases remaining between them. Study outcomes and limitations: At one year after transplant, newly produced T cells mostly accounted for T-cell counts and diversity. Reportedly, only several hundred clones from non-depleted graft cells drove alpha-beta T-cell counts at about two months. From surviving recipient T cells and thymic progenitors came the high day-60 TCRbeta diversity observed in some patients.

V gene TRBV4-2 combines with J gene TRBJ2-5, with D unclear. The source was PBMCs, mostly from graft donor cells, collected 180 days after TCRalphabeta/CD19-depleted stem cell transplant. The sequence derives from a male patient between 2 and 10 years old who had a stem cell transplant for acute lymphoblastic leukemia, so the T cells may come from the graft donor. The CDR3, as DNA: TGTGCCAGCAGCCAAGACCTCCGAAGGGCCCAGTACTTC. Translated, it gives CASSQDLRRAQYF.